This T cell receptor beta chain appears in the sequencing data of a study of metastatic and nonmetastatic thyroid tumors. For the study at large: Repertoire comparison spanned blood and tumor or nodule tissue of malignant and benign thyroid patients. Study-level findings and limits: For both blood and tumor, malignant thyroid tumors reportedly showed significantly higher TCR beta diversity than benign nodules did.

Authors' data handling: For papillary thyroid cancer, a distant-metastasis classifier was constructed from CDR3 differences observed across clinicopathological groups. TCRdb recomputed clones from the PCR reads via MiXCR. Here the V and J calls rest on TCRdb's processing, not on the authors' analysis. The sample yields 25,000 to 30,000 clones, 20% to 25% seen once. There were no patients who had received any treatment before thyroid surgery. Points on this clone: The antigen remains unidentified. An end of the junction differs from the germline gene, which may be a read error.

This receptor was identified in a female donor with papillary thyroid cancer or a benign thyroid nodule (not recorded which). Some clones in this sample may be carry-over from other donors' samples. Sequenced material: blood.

The DNA of the CDR3 is TGCGCCATCAGCCCAGAGGTACTAGGGGGAAATACGCAGTATTTT. This codes for CAISPEVLGGNTQYF. V is TRBV5-1 and J is TRBJ2-3; the D gene is possibly TRBD1 (6 bases). From germline, CDR1 is SGHRS and CDR2 YFSETQ. This CDR3 has 15 residues.